This entry concerns a single TCR beta chain. The antigen remains unidentified. The assay was immunoSEQ multiplex PCR, and TCRdb's table has in-frame clones only and misses some. The repertoire holds roughly 700,000 clones, approximately 79% seen once, with under 2% in the top ten. This sample was taken from a study of shared clonotypes between healthy human individuals. Study-level results: The study found lower generation probabilities in non-shared clonotypes than in those shared by all four donors.

Per the germline V gene, CDR1 is SEHNR and CDR2 is FQNEAQ (reference sequence). The CDR3 consists of 13 residues. The sequence was obtained from a woman in her 30s in good health. The chain employs TRBV7-9 and TRBJ2-5; perhaps TRBD2 as D (5 bases). The J call is uncertain, as TRBJ2-7 better fits the DNA end. The sample was memory CD4+ T cells sorted from blood. The subset is: CD45RA-negative fraction. DNA for the CDR3: TGTGCCAGCAGCCGGACTGACGGGTACGAGCAGTACTTC. Protein: CASSRTDGYEQYF.